This T cell receptor beta chain was profiled in a study of CD8+ T cells in alopecia areata. Trimming pared 2 bases from V and 0 bases from J, leaving 2 bases between. The CDR3 totals 13 residues. The V gene's germline CDR1 is MNHEY and CDR2 SMNVEV (reference sequence). Overall study findings and caveats: Scalp sample sequencing also detects resident alphabeta T cells of normal skin.

A note on this clone: Its antigen remains unknown. This specimen includes other DNA sequences encoding the same CDR3.

In each case, RNA was isolated and then reverse transcribed into cDNA as the sequencing template. Assay: immunoSEQ multiplex PCR; the TCRdb copy retains only in-frame clones and omits some. The sample lists 120,000 to 150,000 clones, less than 75% occurring once. This sequence was found in a human donor in good health. The sequenced material came from CD8+ T cells sorted from blood. The chain joins TRBV27 to TRBJ2-1; D not certain. In nucleotides, the CDR3 is TGTGCCAGCAGTTTAAGCTCCTACAATGAGCAGTTCTTC. Translating gives CASSLSSYNEQFF.